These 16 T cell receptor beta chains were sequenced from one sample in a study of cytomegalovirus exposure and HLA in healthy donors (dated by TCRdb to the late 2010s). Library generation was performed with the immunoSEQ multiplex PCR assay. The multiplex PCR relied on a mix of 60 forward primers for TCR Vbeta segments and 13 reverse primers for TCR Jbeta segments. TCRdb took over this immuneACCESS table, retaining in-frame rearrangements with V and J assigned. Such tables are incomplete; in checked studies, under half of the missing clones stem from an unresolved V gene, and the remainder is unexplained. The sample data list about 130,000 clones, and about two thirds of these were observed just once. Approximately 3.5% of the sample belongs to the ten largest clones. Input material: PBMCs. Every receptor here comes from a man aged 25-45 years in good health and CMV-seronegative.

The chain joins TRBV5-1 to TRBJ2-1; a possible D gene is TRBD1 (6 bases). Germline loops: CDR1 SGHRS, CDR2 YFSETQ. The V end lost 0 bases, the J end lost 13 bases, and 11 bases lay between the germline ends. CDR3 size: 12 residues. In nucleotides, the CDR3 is TGCGCCAGCAGCTTGGCAGGGGTTGAACAGTTCTTC. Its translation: CASSLAGVEQFF.

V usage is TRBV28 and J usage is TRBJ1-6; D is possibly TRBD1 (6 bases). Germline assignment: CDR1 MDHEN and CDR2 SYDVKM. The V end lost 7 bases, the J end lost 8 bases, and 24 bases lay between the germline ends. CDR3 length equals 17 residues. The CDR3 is CASTTWLRTDNHSPLHF. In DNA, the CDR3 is TGTGCCAGCACCACCTGGCTGCGGACAGATAATCATTCACCCCTCCACTTT.

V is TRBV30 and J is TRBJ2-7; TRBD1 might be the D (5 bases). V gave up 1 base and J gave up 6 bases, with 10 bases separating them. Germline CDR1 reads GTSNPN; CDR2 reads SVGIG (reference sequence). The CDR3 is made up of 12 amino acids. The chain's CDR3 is CAWSATGAEQYF. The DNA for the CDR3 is TGTGCCTGGAGTGCCACAGGTGCCGAGCAGTACTTC.

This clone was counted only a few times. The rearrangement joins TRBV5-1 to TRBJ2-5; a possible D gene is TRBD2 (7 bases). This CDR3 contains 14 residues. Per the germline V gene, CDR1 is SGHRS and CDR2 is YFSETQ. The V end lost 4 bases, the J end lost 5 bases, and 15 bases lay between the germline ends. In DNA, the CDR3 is TGCGCCAGCAGCGGGGGCGCGGGAGTGGAGACCCAGTACTTC. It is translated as CASSGGAGVETQYF.

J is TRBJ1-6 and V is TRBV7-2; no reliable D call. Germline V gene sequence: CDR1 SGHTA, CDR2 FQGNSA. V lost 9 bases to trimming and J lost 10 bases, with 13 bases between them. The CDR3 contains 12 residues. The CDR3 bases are TGTGCCAGTATGAAGGCGGGATCACCCCTCCACTTT. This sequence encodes CASMKAGSPLHF. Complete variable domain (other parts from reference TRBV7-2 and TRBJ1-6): GAGVSQSPSNKVTEKGKDVELRCDPISGHTALYWYRQSLGQGLEFLIYFQGNSAPDKSGLPSDRFSAERTGGSVSTLTIQRTQQEDSAVYLCASMKAGSPLHFGNGTRLTVT.

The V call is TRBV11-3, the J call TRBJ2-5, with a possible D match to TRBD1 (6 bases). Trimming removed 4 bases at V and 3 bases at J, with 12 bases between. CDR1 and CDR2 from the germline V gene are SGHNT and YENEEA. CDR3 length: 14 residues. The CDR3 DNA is TGTGCCAGCAGCTACAGGGAAGGGGAAGAGACCCAGTACTTC. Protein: CASSYREGEETQYF.

The CDR3 DNA follows: TGCGCCAGCAGCTTGGCCGGGGGACAGGGGTGGGGGAACATTCAGTACTTC. As protein: CASSLAGGQGWGNIQYF. J is TRBJ2-4 and V is TRBV5-1; 10 bases fit TRBD1. J gave up 7 bases and V 0 bases, and 10 bases lay outside the gene matches. This CDR3 region has 17 residues. Per the germline V gene, CDR1 is SGHRS and CDR2 is YFSETQ.

The CDR3 protein is CAISVASLANTEAFF. CDR3 bases: TGTGCCATCAGTGTCGCATCTCTAGCGAACACTGAAGCTTTCTTT. The V gene is TRBV10-3, the J gene TRBJ1-1, with D unresolved. The germline V gene encodes CDR1 ENHRY and CDR2 SYGVKD. The ends were cut back, 4 bases at V and 1 base at J, with 13 bases in the middle. The length of the CDR3 is 15 residues.

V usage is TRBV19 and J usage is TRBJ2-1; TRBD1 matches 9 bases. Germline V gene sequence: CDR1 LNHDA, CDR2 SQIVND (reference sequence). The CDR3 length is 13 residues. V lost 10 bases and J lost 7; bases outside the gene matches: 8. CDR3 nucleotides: TGTGCCATCTCGACAGGGGGTAGGAATGAGCAGTTCTTC. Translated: CAISTGGRNEQFF. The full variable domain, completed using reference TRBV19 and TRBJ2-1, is DGGITQSPKYLFRKEGQNVTLSCEQNLNHDAMYWYRQDPGQGLRLIYYSQIVNDFQKGDIAEGYSVSREKKESFPLTVTSAQKNPTAFYLCAISTGGRNEQFFGPGTRLTVL.

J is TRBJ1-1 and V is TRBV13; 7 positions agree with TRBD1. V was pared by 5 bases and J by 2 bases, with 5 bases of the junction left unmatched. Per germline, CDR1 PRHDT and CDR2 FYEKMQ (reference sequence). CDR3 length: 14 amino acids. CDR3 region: CASSTGQDNTEAFF. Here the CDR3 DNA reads TGTGCCAGCAGCACCGGACAGGACAACACTGAAGCTTTCTTT.

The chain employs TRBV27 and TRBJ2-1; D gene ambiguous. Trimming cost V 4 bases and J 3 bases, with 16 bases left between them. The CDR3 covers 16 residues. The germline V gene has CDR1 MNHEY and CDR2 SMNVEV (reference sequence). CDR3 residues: CASSSLSFIGYNEQFF. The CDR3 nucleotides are TGTGCCAGCAGTTCGCTTAGCTTTATAGGCTACAATGAGCAGTTCTTC.

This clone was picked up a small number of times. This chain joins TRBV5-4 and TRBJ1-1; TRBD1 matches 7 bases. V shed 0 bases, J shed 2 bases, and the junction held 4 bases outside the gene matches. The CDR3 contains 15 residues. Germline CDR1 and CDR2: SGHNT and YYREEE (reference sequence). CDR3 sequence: CASSLEGTVNTEAFF. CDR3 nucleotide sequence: TGTGCCAGCAGCTTGGAAGGGACAGTAAACACTGAAGCTTTCTTT.

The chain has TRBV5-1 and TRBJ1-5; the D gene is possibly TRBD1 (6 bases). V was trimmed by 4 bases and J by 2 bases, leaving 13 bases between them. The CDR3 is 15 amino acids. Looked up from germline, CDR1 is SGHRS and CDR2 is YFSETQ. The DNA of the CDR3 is TGCGCCAGCAGCGAACAGGGTGCGGGCAATCAGCCCCAGCATTTT. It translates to CASSEQGAGNQPQHF.

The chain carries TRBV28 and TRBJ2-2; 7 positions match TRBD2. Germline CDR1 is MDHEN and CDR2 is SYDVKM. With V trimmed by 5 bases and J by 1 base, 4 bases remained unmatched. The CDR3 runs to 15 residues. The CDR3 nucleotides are TGTGCCAGCAGTCCTTTAGCGGGGAACACCGGGGAGCTGTTTTTT. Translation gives CASSPLAGNTGELFF.

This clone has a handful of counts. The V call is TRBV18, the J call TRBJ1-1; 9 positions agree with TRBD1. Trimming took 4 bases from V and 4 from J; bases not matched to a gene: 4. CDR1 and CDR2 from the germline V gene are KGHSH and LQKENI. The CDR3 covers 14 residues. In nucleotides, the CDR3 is TGTGCCAGCTCACAGGACAGGGGAGGCACTGAAGCTTTCTTT. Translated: CASSQDRGGTEAFF.

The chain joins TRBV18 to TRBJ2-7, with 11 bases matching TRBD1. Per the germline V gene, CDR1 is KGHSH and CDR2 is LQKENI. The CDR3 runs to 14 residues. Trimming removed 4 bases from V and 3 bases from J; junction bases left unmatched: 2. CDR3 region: CASSHGTGGYEQYF. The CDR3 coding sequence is TGTGCCAGCTCACACGGGACAGGGGGCTACGAGCAGTACTTC.